Sequencing of this TCR beta chain was carried out in a study of cytomegalovirus exposure and HLA in healthy donors. Overall study context: Among 150 million to 200 million T cells, an earlier analysis found 95 million to 140 million unique TCR beta sequences. Study outcomes and limitations: Later analysis indicated greater clonal expansion among HLA-associated TCR beta chains than among equally common other chains. TCR beta V segments were, for the most part, productive about 87% or about 30% of the time in an earlier analysis. Later analysis identified around 15,000 TCR beta sequences associated with HLA alleles, using a false discovery rate threshold of 0.05.

There are 15 residues in the CDR3. Losses at the gene ends were 0 bases for V and 4 bases for J; bases not matched to a gene: 5. Germline loops: CDR1 SGHTA, CDR2 FQGNSA. Worth noting for this clone: What it binds is unknown.

It was with 60 Vbeta and 13 Jbeta primers that the PCR ran. The protocol was immunoSEQ multiplex PCR, while the TCRdb copy is restricted to in-frame clones and leaves out a portion. The sample consists of 180,000 or so clones, 75% to 85% of them appearing once. Sequenced sample: PBMCs. The rearrangement links TRBV7-2 to TRBJ1-2; 7 bases match TRBD1. The TCR originated in a woman aged 45-60 years in good health and CMV-seronegative. The CDR3 nucleotides are TGTGCCAGCAGCTTAGCGAGGGGGCCCTCCTATGGCTACACCTTC. Its translation: CASSLARGPSYGYTF.